This T cell receptor (beta chain) was recovered during a study of identifying expanded T cells in peripheral blood (dated by TCRdb to about 2019). With respect to the entire study: Four technical replicates, made by sequencing separate aliquots from the same pool of genomic DNA, were compared pairwise.

The immunoSEQ Assay, which relies on bias-controlled multiplex PCR amplification of genomic DNA, was used to profile TCRbeta CDR3 regions. On the authors' methods: The absolute abundance of each unique TCRbeta CDR3 region was quantified after sequences were collapsed and filtered. Differential abundance was assessed using a binomial (Fisher-equivalent) model and a beta-binomial model in which time-dependent variance fitted from healthy donors was added. Clones with fewer than 5 combined templates were removed, and differential abundance was called for clones with a Benjamini-Hochberg FDR below 0.01. Using the form v = (b*log(k)+a)^2, the beta-binomial variance was modeled as a function of the total template count across the two samples. Drawn from immuneACCESS, this table holds only the in-frame rearrangements with V and J called that TCRdb kept. Clones are partly lost; checked studies trace under half to an unresolved V gene and leave the rest unexplained. The V and J calls and clone size come from that table; D and trimming were worked out from the DNA. The table for this sample lists over 75,000 clones; 88% of them were counted only once. The ten largest clones represent about 4% of the sample.

During the collection period, no infections or other immune events were recorded for the healthy donors. Time-dependent variance in a beta-binomial model of T-cell clone differential abundance was calibrated using healthy-donor blood repertoires as a training cohort. The training cohort was composed of some ten healthy donors, 3 female and 7 male. On average the donors were approximately 43 years old, and their ages spanned roughly 25 to 70 years. Obtained from a commercial supplier, whole blood was collected from each healthy donor at three time points set two weeks apart. For immunosequencing, genomic DNA was extracted from unsorted whole blood. The CDR3 numbers 11 residues from cysteine through phenylalanine. Kept here is only the CDR3 DNA, which spans 33 bases and is read in frame from base 1. From the germline V gene (reference sequence), CDR1 is GTSNPN and CDR2 is SVGIG. V is reduced by 4 bases and J by 16 bases, leaving a spacing of 16 bases between them.

Overall results and qualifications from the work: Variance in clone template counts between two-week samples significantly increased with total template count across all healthy donors. The authors expected biological variance in healthy repertoires might increase further over much longer intervals such as months to years. Across all healthy-donor time intervals, the beta-binomial model significantly lowered both the number of clones called differentially abundant and the false-positive rate. The binomial model flagged about 1.1 differentially abundant clones between technical replicates but 15 to 17 over roughly 2 weeks and 19 to 20 over around four weeks.

On this clone: What this receptor recognizes is not known. No quality values exist for individual bases; no much larger clone is one base distant.

This receptor was taken from a person aged 18 to 75 in good health. Specimen: blood. The V gene is TRBV30 and the J gene is TRBJ1-4; TRBD1 could be the D gene, as 6 bases match. The DNA sequence follows: TGTGCCTGGATGACGGCGGGGGGCACGTTTTTT. It codes for CAWMTAGGTFF.